This T cell receptor beta chain was retrieved from a study of cytomegalovirus exposure and HLA in healthy donors (TCRdb year 2017). For context, the study as a whole: In an earlier analysis of around 540 of the donors, 276 Gb of sequence data and approximately 100 million unique TCR beta sequences from 150 million to 200 million T cells were reported. Rather than using new phenotypic data, the later analysis identified candidate immune exposures from TCR beta sequences and from how often those sequences occurred across donors. Of the roughly 400 genotyped donors, over 65% fell in the genetic ancestry cluster associated with self-reported Caucasian donors. Among several hundred genotyped donors of the cohort, an average of approximately 200,000 unique TCR beta nucleotide sequences was sequenced per donor, of which roughly 17% were non-productive. To study patterns of TCR occurrence, a later analysis re-analyzed previously published TCR beta repertoires from several hundred donors and added high-resolution HLA genotyping. To decide whether each TCR beta V gene segment behaved as functional or pseudogenic, an earlier analysis of some 540 of the donors relied on high-throughput TCR beta sequencing. Donor age, sex, ethnicity and CMV serostatus were collected together with the repertoire data. The T cell repertoires of 550 to 850 subjects were profiled by immunosequencing and related to cytomegalovirus serostatus. Along with the roughly 670-subject first cohort, a separate validation cohort of over a hundred different subjects was used. An early release that covered about 640 HLA-typed donors contained 300 to 350 gigabases of sequencing data and tens of millions of unique TCR sequences. Every discovery cohort repertoire had been produced on one sequencing platform. A later genetic analysis used genome-wide SNP genotypes for 398 of the 666 donors, treating that subset as a discovery cohort. Typing coverage differed by locus: A, B, C, DRB1 and DQB1 were typed in roughly 620-640 donors, DQA1 in about 500, DPA1 in 606, and DPB1 in 400 to 480. About 5 DR-DQ haplotypes were handled as single units for association and clustering, since linkage in the cohort was strong. To predict cytomegalovirus infection status, the study brought together high-throughput TCR immunosequencing, statistical association of individual TCRs with disease status, and machine learning. The study aimed to test whether signatures of past pathogen exposure could be identified by cataloging public T cell receptors. HLA typing covered class I and class II loci at four-digit resolution. The investigation overall reported the following: The authors suggested that the approach could potentially be extended to other disease states and immunological phenotypes. Specific HLA alleles were associated with around 18,000 TCR beta sequences at a false discovery rate of 0.05 in a later analysis. Across donors, most TCR sequences were observed very rarely, whereas some public TCRs were present in many individuals. In a later genetic analysis, a missense DCLRE1C variant was associated with V-gene and J-gene trimming of TCR beta chains, and the association was replicated in an independent cohort. Broadly in line with IMGT annotations, most TCR beta V segments showed up in productive rearrangements about 87% or about 30% of the time in an earlier analysis of roughly 590 of the donors. Correlated functional status among segregating V segments might reflect linkage disequilibrium, but an unknown experimental factor could not be ruled out. In this cohort, only TCR beta chains were sequenced, and detectable features were limited by the absence of alpha or paired-chain data. A later analysis found that most CMV-associated TCR beta chains appeared HLA-restricted, with HLA associations seemingly driven largely by CMV exposure. In a later analysis, HLA-associated TCR beta chains showed more clonal expansion and lower generation probabilities than non-associated chains that were equally common. Compared with the 666-donor mean, donors in an Asian-associated ancestry cluster had fewer N-insertions in productive TCRs, according to a later genetic analysis. The sequencing pipeline was judged likely to have produced a cluster of highly shared sequence variants as a technical artifact. The study gave a list of some 150 TCR beta chains associated with cytomegalovirus. The classifier was reported to diagnose cytomegalovirus status with high specificity and sensitivity in both the original cohort and the validation cohort. In vitro tests confirmed that a few of the cytomegalovirus-associated TCR beta chains recognize cytomegalovirus antigens. The 87-base-pair reads could not distinguish some IMGT-functional V segments, including TRBV6-2 and TRBV6-3, so those segments were excluded. The presence/absence analyses assumed that sequencing depth was roughly uniform across donors, and that assumption may not be true. Because counts were too low, roughly 16 rarely observed V segments, including chromosome 9 orphons, were left out of the earlier analysis of over 550 of the donors. Several of the top co-occurrence clusters appeared to be linked to parvovirus B19, influenza, CMV and Epstein-Barr virus, according to a later analysis. In a later analysis, the rate of TCR association differed among HLA loci, with DRB1 alleles having the most associated TCRs and HLA-C alleles having the fewest. For the cohort, immune exposure information was limited to CMV serostatus. Because HLA typing was missing for some donors at each locus, association tests included only the typed subset. Assigning TCR associations to individual alleles was difficult when HLA alleles, especially DR and DQ, strongly co-occurred. A further reported finding was that TCR beta sequences accurately predicted the HLA-A and HLA-B alleles for most subjects in the first cohort.

This clone was picked up a small number of times. Its recognized antigen is unknown. No base-level quality is on record; no much larger clone is a single base apart. The cohort comprised fewer than 700 healthy bone marrow donors. All cohort members were sampled while nominally healthy, although unrecorded immune exposures were likely present. The donor tested CMV seropositive, placing the donor among the approximately 290 seropositive members of the cohort. A peripheral blood sample was collected from each donor, and TCR beta sequencing was performed on peripheral blood mononuclear cells. The Qiagen DNeasy Blood Extraction Kit was used to extract genomic DNA from the blood cell samples. Library preparation employed the immunoSEQ multiplex PCR assay. For the multiplex PCR, a mixture combining 60 forward primers for TCR Vbeta segments and 13 reverse primers for TCR Jbeta segments was used. Amplification of the CDR3 region of rearranged TCR beta genes was performed with a multiplex PCR assay on genomic DNA. The amplified TCR beta libraries were sequenced on the Illumina HiSeq System as 87-base-pair reads. In the original analysis: A later analysis counted some 74 million unique TCR beta chains across the 550 to 750 repertoires, and roughly 9.9 million of these chains were shared by at least two donors. To remove PCR and sequencing errors, raw reads were error-corrected and collapsed into unique sequences using a nearest-neighbor algorithm that merged closely related sequences. To assign V, D and J gene segments, CDR3 sequences were aligned to IMGT reference sequences. For a sequence to be retained, a match of at least six nucleotides was required to both a V gene segment and a J gene segment. Rearrangements were classified as productive when the CDR3 lacked stop codons and remained in frame with V and J, and all other rearrangements were classified as non-productive. CDR3 was defined according to IMGT convention as the region running from the second conserved V-encoded cysteine to the conserved J-encoded phenylalanine. Sequences without an unambiguous match to a single V gene segment were excluded from the earlier analysis of over 500 of the donors. In an earlier analysis of approximately 550 of the donors, V segments were called functional above 56.7% productive rearrangements and were called segregating when the between-donor standard deviation exceeded 5%. A statistical classification framework was built to diagnose cytomegalovirus status from the catalog of TCR beta chain sequences. In a later analysis, V and J genes were assigned by comparing TCR nucleotide sequences against IMGT/GENE-DB human TR gene sequences. In a later analysis, CDR3 sequences and most-parsimonious VDJ recombination scenarios were assigned using the TCRdist pipeline. In a later analysis, every TCR beta chain was defined by the combination of its CDR3 amino acid sequence and its V-gene family, and reads without a unique V-gene family were dropped. In a later analysis, approximately 640 highly shared, low-generation-probability nucleotide sequences were removed to address suspected cross-contamination and a sequencing artifact. In a later analysis, a clonal expansion index for each public chain was calculated from normalized within-repertoire ranks of inferred template counts. In a later analysis, generation probabilities were computed with a VDJ recombination model fitted to out-of-frame rearrangements, and the resulting probabilities were checked against IGoR. Hypergeometric tests were used in a later analysis to score TCR-TCR, TCR-HLA and TCR-CMV co-occurrence, with a repertoire-size bias correction applied to the TCR pairs. A later analysis estimated false discovery rates by permuting HLA or CMV assignments 20 times. In a later analysis, co-occurring TCRs were grouped using DBSCAN, with TCRdist sequence similarity added in when clustering inside HLA-allele-positive subsets. Repertoires with fewer than 30,000 or more than 120,000 public chains were left out of co-occurrence clustering, as were a handful of repertoires with anomalous nucleotide sharing. What TCRdb holds here is the immuneACCESS table cut down to in-frame rearrangements. Part of the clones is not present; checked against another copy, under half of the missing clones reflect an unresolved V gene, and the others are unexplained. Clone size and the V and J calls come from that table; the DNA yielded D and trimming. This sample is represented by about 120,000 clones; more than 60% of them were singletons. Of the sample, less than 12% falls within the top ten clones.

Here V drops 3 bases and J drops 5 bases, and the junction holds 9 bases not matched to any gene. From the cysteine through the phenylalanine, the CDR3 covers 15 amino acids. CDR3 DNA is the only sequence kept; it has 45 bases, read in frame from the first base. The germline V gene encodes CDR1 MNHNS and CDR2 SASEGT. The sequence came from a man aged 40-50 years in good health and CMV-seropositive. The source material was PBMCs. Rearrangement joined TRBV6-1 to TRBJ2-7; 8 junctional bases match TRBD2. The CDR3 here reads CASSEEAGGVHEQYF. Read as DNA, the sequence is TGTGCCAGCAGTGAGGAGGCGGGGGGCGTCCACGAGCAGTACTTC.